This T cell receptor (beta chain) was obtained from a study of blood T cell repertoires in COVID-19. Germline V gives CDR1 MDHEN, CDR2 SYDVKM. The CDR3 spans 14 residues. Trimming removed 5 bases from V and 2 bases from J, with 11 bases in between. Original methodology: Amplification from reference gene primers served as the basis for estimated nucleated cell counts. Generated by immunoSEQ multiplex PCR, the TCRdb table keeps only in-frame clones and is missing some. The V and J calls and clone size come from that table; D and trimming were worked out from the DNA. Among around 200,000 clones, around nine tenths were seen once, and the ten largest hold just over 0.7%.

Sequencing was done on a sample of peripheral blood. The genes are TRBV28 and TRBJ2-3, with D perhaps TRBD2 (6 bases). The receptor's source is a man aged 35 to 55 with acute or convalescent COVID-19. This CDR3 is CASSRGGHTDTQYF. CDR3 bases: TGTGCCAGCAGTCGAGGAGGGCACACAGATACGCAGTATTTT.